This T cell receptor beta chain was captured in a study of T cell responses to AZD1222 COVID-19 vaccine. Study results and caveats: It was only a handful of AZD1222 recipients who were seropositive at baseline. Reports indicate that nearly half of spike-specific TCRs are directed at unmutated variant regions.

V was clipped by 4 bases and J by 10 bases, with 19 bases between them. Germline V gives CDR1 SQVTM, CDR2 ANQGSEA. The length of the CDR3 is 13 residues. Sequenced by immunoSEQ multiplex PCR; TCRdb stores in-frame clones only, minus some. This table has some 86,000 clones, 92% appearing once. This clone was detected a few times. No antigen is known for it. This chain joins TRBV29-1 and TRBJ1-2, with D possibly being TRBD1 (5 bases). Specimen: peripheral blood, collected on day 0 of AZD1222 vaccination. The source of this sequence is an adult in good health. CDR3 sequence: CSVGSGPLRDYTF. In DNA, the CDR3 is TGCAGCGTTGGATCGGGACCGTTGCGCGACTACACCTTC.